The entry below describes one T cell receptor (beta chain). Its antigen remains unidentified. The data are from a study of cytomegalovirus exposure and HLA in healthy donors. Study information: Prior work identified 95 million to 120 million unique TCR beta sequences in some 200 million T cells. Findings and caveats of the study: Being productive about 87% or about 30% of the time was typical of most TCR beta V segments in an earlier analysis. Later on, a genetic analysis was performed. It linked a missense variant in DCLRE1C with V- and J-gene trimming of TCR beta.

The PCR contained 60 Vbeta and 13 Jbeta primers. Here immunoSEQ multiplex PCR was the method, and the copy in TCRdb shows in-frame clones only, minus some. In the table there are about 180,000 clones, 65% to 85% of which are singletons. The CDR3 loop spans 15 amino acids. Germline CDR1 MNHEY, CDR2 SVGAGI. With 1 base removed from V and 5 bases from J, the gap between germline ends came to 14 bases. This clonotype originated in a boy under 10 years old in good health and CMV-seronegative. Sample: PBMCs. This chain joins TRBV6-5 and TRBJ1-1; the D gene is possibly TRBD1 (5 bases). Here the CDR3 DNA reads TGTGCCAGCAGTTACTGGACGGGACGGGGGACTGAAGCTTTCTTT. Translation gives CASSYWTGRGTEAFF.